The T cell receptor (beta chain) described here comes from a study of T-cell reconstitution after alpha-beta-depleted transplantation in children. The sample holds a few counts of this clonotype. As yet, its antigen is unknown. The TCRbeta library was prepared with unique molecular identifiers. From the PCR reads, TCRdb called clonotypes with MiXCR, one entry per CDR3 protein. The sample has 450,000 to 700,000 distinct CDR3 sequences; 25% to 30% are singletons. CDR3 size: 15 residues. Trimming at V came to 2 bases and at J to 0 bases, leaving 4 bases not matched to a gene. CDR1 and CDR2 (germline): KGHSH, LQKENI. The study's findings and limits: TCRbeta diversity was high at day 60 in some patients (a result of surviving recipient T cells and thymic progenitors). Hyperexpanded clones declined; after one year, newly produced T cells mostly supplied diversity. Reportedly, roughly two months post-transplant, alpha-beta T cells arose from several hundred expanded graft clones.

The sequence came from a boy less than two years old with Wiskott-Aldrich syndrome, due to receive a stem cell transplant. The sequenced sample was PBMCs, obtained before TCRalphabeta/CD19-depleted stem cell transplant. The V gene is TRBV18, the J gene TRBJ2-7, with 7 bases aligning to TRBD1. The CDR3 sequence: CASSPYGTVSYEQYF. DNA for the CDR3: TGTGCCAGCTCACCATACGGGACAGTCTCCTACGAGCAGTACTTC.